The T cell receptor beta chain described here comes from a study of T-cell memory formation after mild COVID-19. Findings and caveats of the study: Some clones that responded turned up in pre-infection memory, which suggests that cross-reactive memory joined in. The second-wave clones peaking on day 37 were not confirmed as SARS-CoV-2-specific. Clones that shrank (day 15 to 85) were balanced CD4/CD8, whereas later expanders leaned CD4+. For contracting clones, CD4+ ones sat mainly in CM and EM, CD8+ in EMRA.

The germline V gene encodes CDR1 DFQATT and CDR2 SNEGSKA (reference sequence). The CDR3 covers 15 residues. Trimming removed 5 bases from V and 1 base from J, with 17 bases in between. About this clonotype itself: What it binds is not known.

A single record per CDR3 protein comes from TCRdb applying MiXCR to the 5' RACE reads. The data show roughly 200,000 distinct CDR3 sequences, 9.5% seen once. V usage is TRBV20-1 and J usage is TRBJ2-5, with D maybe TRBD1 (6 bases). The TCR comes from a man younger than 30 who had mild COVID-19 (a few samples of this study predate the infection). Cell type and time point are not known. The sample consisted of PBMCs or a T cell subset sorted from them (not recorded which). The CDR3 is CSAPYPGGPQETQYF. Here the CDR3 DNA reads TGCAGTGCTCCTTATCCTGGGGGCCCCCAAGAGACCCAGTACTTC.